This T cell receptor (beta chain) was observed in a study of blood T cell repertoires in COVID-19 (dated by TCRdb to about 2020). In terms of the full investigation: Samples covering the acute and convalescent phases of COVID-19 were provided by collaborators in the United States, Italy and Spain. The prospective study material was composed of cDNA or gDNA derived from T cells, B-cell-depleted T cells, or PBMCs. The dataset comprised deeply sampled blood TCRbeta repertoires from subjects exposed to, actively infected with, or recovered from COVID-19. The repertoires were released in a freely available public database intended as a resource for research on the immune response to SARS-CoV-2. Samples were obtained from the ongoing ImmuneRACE study (first 160 participants) and from 950 to 1,500 subjects provided by 6 global collaborators. A de-identified subject ID, COVID-19 status, age in years and sex were almost always included in the sample metadata. Where available, HLA class I and class II types were obtained from metadata supplied by the sample provider rather than from assay-based typing.

Enrolling through a virtual design, the prospective study's participants ranged in age from roughly 18 to 90 years and lived across around 25 United States geographic areas. In the prospective study, cohorts were assigned on the basis of participant-reported clinical history obtained from a screening survey and a study questionnaire. Recovered participants in ImmuneRACE Cohort 3 were defined by two consecutive negative NP/OP PCR tests, clearance by a healthcare professional, or resolution of symptoms. In the prospective study, whole blood, serum and a nasopharyngeal or oropharyngeal swab were collected from each participant by mobile phlebotomists. Over an approximately 2-month period, participants in the prospective study had the option of providing additional blood draws and questionnaires. Before DNA extraction, blood samples from the prospective study were shipped at room temperature or frozen.

On this clone itself: Its antigen target is currently unknown. The input lacks base qualities; no much larger clone sits a single base away.

The CDR3 runs 14 amino acids, cysteine and phenylalanine included. Only the CDR3 portion is preserved as DNA: 42 bases, with reading frame beginning at the first base. V is clipped by 2 bases and J by 6 bases, and the sequence between their germline boundaries is 11 bases long. Reading the germline V gene gives CDR1 SGHTA and CDR2 FQGNSA. The full study reports these points: How much clinical and demographic metadata was included differed by source and by participant, and the metadata was provided uncurated.

TCRbeta CDR3 regions were amplified from genomic DNA by means of the immunoSEQ Assay, a bias-controlled multiplex PCR. The original pipeline was this. Nucleated cell counts per sample were estimated from amplification of reference gene primers within the assay. To quantify the absolute abundance of each unique TCRbeta CDR3 rearrangement, sequence reads were collapsed and filtered. For each sample, productive Simpson clonality was calculated by taking the square root of Simpson's diversity index across productive rearrangements. Drawn from immuneACCESS, this table holds only the in-frame rearrangements with V and J called that TCRdb kept. Clones are partly lost; checked studies trace under half to an unresolved V gene and leave the rest unexplained. That table gives V, J and clone size, and the DNA gave D and trimming. In this sample the table shows some 510,000 clones, approximately 88% of which occur a single time. Approximately 1.8% of the sample is in the top ten clones.

The clonotype comes from a woman aged 40 to 49 who had recovered from COVID-19. Rearrangement joined TRBV7-2 to TRBJ2-1; the best D guess is TRBD2, with 5 bases matching. The sample taken for sequencing was PBMCs or T cells enriched from blood (not recorded which). The CDR3 reads as follows: CASSLRSGVNEQFF. The nucleotides read TGTGCCAGCAGCTTAAGGTCCGGGGTCAATGAGCAGTTCTTC. Reference TRBV7-2 and TRBJ2-1 genes cover what lies past the CDR3, so the full variable domain is GAGVSQSPSNKVTEKGKDVELRCDPISGHTALYWYRQSLGQGLEFLIYFQGNSAPDKSGLPSDRFSAERTGGSVSTLTIQRTQQEDSAVYLCASSLRSGVNEQFFGPGTRLTVL.